These 21 T cell receptor beta chains were all obtained from the same sample, sequenced in a study of OX40 agonist ivuxolimab in advanced cancers. Measured with immunoSEQ multiplex PCR; TCRdb has only the in-frame clones, and not every one. The sample holds more than 10,000 clones, about 77% seen once. The material was CD4+ or CD8+ T cells sorted from blood, obtained in a trial of the OX40 agonist ivuxolimab. The receptor source for this set is an adult with an advanced solid tumor such as melanoma, head and neck, liver or kidney cancer.

V usage is TRBV2 and J usage is TRBJ2-7; 8 nucleotides align to TRBD2. Per germline, CDR1 SNHLY and CDR2 FYNNEI. Germline trimming cut 4 bases from V and 0 bases from J; bases unmatched to any gene: 5. The CDR3 consists of 15 residues. DNA of the CDR3: TGTGCCAGCAGTGCGGGCGGGAGGTCCTCCTACGAGCAGTACTTC. Translating it yields CASSAGGRSSYEQYF.

DNA for the CDR3: TGTGCCAGCAGTCGGGCGGGGGCCGGGGAGCTGTTTTTT. Its translation is CASSRAGAGELFF. V gene TRBV27 combines with J gene TRBJ2-2, with TRBD2 matching 7 bases. The germline V gene encodes CDR1 MNHEY and CDR2 SMNVEV (reference sequence). The V segment lost 5 bases and the J segment 6 bases; nucleotides outside the gene matches: 3. This CDR3 region has 13 residues.

A few counts support this clone. The chain carries TRBV4-3 and TRBJ2-2; D uncertain. V lost 4 bases to trimming and J lost 3 bases, with 12 bases between them. This CDR3 has 15 residues. CDR1 LGHNA and CDR2 YSLEER come from the germline V gene. The CDR3 region is CASSPRVGYTGELFF. In nucleotides, the CDR3 is TGCGCCAGCAGCCCGAGAGTGGGCTACACCGGGGAGCTGTTTTTT.

The V gene is TRBV11-1, the J gene TRBJ2-7; 8 nucleotides match TRBD1. The CDR3 consists of 13 residues. Trimming at V came to 3 bases and at J to 7 bases, leaving 5 bases not matched to a gene. Germline CDR1 SGHAT, CDR2 FQDESV (reference sequence). The CDR3 here is CASSFQGAVEQYF. Written as DNA, the CDR3 is TGTGCCAGCAGCTTCCAGGGGGCAGTGGAGCAGTACTTC.

The chain employs TRBV6-1 and TRBJ2-7; tentative D call: TRBD2 (7 bases). Trimming cost V 2 bases and J 5 bases, with 22 bases left between them. The CDR3 contains 17 residues. The germline CDR1 and CDR2 sequences are MNHNS and SASEGT. This chain's CDR3 is CASSENPFERDTHEQYF. The CDR3 region has the DNA TGTGCCAGCAGTGAAAACCCCTTTGAGCGGGACACCCACGAGCAGTACTTC.

This clone was seen once. This sequence joins TRBV7-9 and TRBJ2-7; D is perhaps TRBD1 (6 bases). The germline V gene encodes CDR1 SEHNR and CDR2 FQNEAQ (reference sequence). The CDR3 runs 12 residues. The germline V and J ends were trimmed by 5 bases and 5 bases, with 10 bases remaining between them. The CDR3 spells CASSGQIDEQYF. CDR3 nucleotide sequence: TGTGCCAGCAGCGGACAGATCGACGAGCAGTACTTC.

The chain links TRBV11-2 to TRBJ2-7, with 10 bases fitting TRBD2. The germline CDR1 and CDR2 sequences are SGHAT and FQNNGV. V lost 3 bases, J lost 3 bases, and 5 bases stayed unmatched. The CDR3 runs 15 residues. The CDR3 DNA reads as TGTGCCAGCAGCTTCCTACCTAGCGGGGGCTACGAGCAGTACTTC. Residues: CASSFLPSGGYEQYF.

CDR3 residues: CASDHWYKQSRANVLTF. As DNA, the CDR3 is TGTGCCAGCGACCACTGGTACAAACAAAGTCGGGCCAACGTCCTGACTTTC. The chain has TRBV9 and TRBJ2-6; D remains ambiguous. Germline CDR1 is SGDLS and CDR2 is YYNGEE. The length of the CDR3 is 17 residues. V was cut by 7 bases and J by 5 bases, with 22 bases left in between.

This rearrangement joins TRBV2 to TRBJ2-7, with D unresolved. V lost 4 bases to trimming and J lost 4 bases, with 8 bases between them. Per the germline V gene, CDR1 is SNHLY and CDR2 is FYNNEI. The CDR3 runs 12 residues. CDR3 DNA: TGTGCCAGCAGTGGGGAAAAGTACGAGCAGTACTTC. It translates to CASSGEKYEQYF.

This rearrangement joins TRBV2 to TRBJ1-3; weak D call: TRBD1 (6 bases). Trimming removed 4 bases from V and 3 bases from J, with 16 bases in between. Per germline, CDR1 SNHLY and CDR2 FYNNEI. The CDR3 covers 16 residues. The CDR3 DNA follows: TGTGCCAGCAGTGGAGGACAGTTCTGGGGTGGAAACACCATATATTTT. Its translation: CASSGGQFWGGNTIYF.

V and J are TRBV30 and TRBJ2-1; D perhaps matches TRBD1 (6 bases). Trimming took 2 bases from V and 6 from J, leaving 11 bases between them. The germline V gene has CDR1 GTSNPN and CDR2 SVGIG (reference sequence). The CDR3 spans 13 residues. CDR3 amino acids: CAWSPETGNEQFF. The CDR3 nucleotides are TGTGCCTGGAGTCCAGAGACAGGCAATGAGCAGTTCTTC. Variable domain in full (rest from reference TRBV30 and TRBJ2-1): SQTIHQWPATLVQPVGSPLSLECTVEGTSNPNLYWYRQAAGRGLQLLFYSVGIGQISSEVPQNLSASRPQDRQFILSSKKLLLSDSGFYLCAWSPETGNEQFFGPGTRLTVL.

The table lists this clone with a count of one. The DNA of the CDR3 is TGCGCCAGCAGCTTTTTTAGTAGTGGGGGGAGCTACGAGCAGTACTTC. It codes for CASSFFSSGGSYEQYF. The rearrangement joins TRBV5-1 to TRBJ2-7; TRBD2 is a possible D gene (6 bases). V was cut by 2 bases and J by 3 bases, with 18 bases left in between. The germline V gene has CDR1 SGHRS and CDR2 YFSETQ. The CDR3 is 16 residues long.

The V and J genes are TRBV10-2 and TRBJ2-7; perhaps TRBD1 as D (6 bases). The germline CDR1 and CDR2 sequences are WSHSY and SAAADI. V lost 4 bases and J lost 1, with 8 bases in between. This CDR3 has 13 amino acids. CDR3: CASSADRSYEQYF. DNA for the CDR3: TGCGCCAGCAGTGCCGACAGGTCCTACGAGCAGTACTTC.

The V and J genes are TRBV7-9 and TRBJ2-7; the match to TRBD2 covers 9 bases. V trimming: 4 bases; J trimming: 1 base; junction bases outside the gene matches: 2. CDR3 length: 14 amino acids. Germline values: CDR1 SEHNR, CDR2 FQNEAQ (reference sequence). The CDR3, as DNA: TGTGCCAGCAGCTCGACTAGCGGATCCTACGAGCAGTACTTC. Translating it yields CASSSTSGSYEQYF.

In its sample, this clone ranks as medium-sized. This sequence joins TRBV9 and TRBJ1-5; D call uncertain. This CDR3 region has 15 residues. Germline lookup yields CDR1 SGDLS and CDR2 YYNGEE. Trimming took off 0 bases at V and 6 bases at J, with 13 bases between the two ends. The CDR3 bases are TGTGCCAGCAGCGTAGACGGCGCATCAGGTCAGCCCCAGCATTTT. Translation: CASSVDGASGQPQHF.

This clone showed up just once. The V call is TRBV4-3, the J call TRBJ1-5, with D perhaps TRBD1 (5 bases). The CDR3 totals 18 residues. Trimming shortened V by 0 bases and J by 2 bases, and 17 bases separated the two germline ends. The germline CDR1 and CDR2 sequences are LGHNA and YSLEER. CDR3: CASSQDPAGRGGNQPQHF. The DNA for the CDR3 is TGCGCCAGCAGCCAAGATCCCGCAGGACGGGGGGGCAATCAGCCCCAGCATTTT.

The chain combines TRBV4-1 with TRBJ2-1, with a weak D call TRBD1 (6 bases). This CDR3 has 16 amino acids. Trimming took off 0 bases at V and 4 bases at J, with 13 bases between the two ends. CDR1 and CDR2 (germline): MGHRA, YSYEKL. DNA for the CDR3: TGCGCCAGCAGCCAAGATTTCAGGGGAGCGTACAATGAGCAGTTCTTC. Translating it yields CASSQDFRGAYNEQFF.

The J gene is TRBJ1-5, the V gene TRBV30, with D tentatively TRBD1 (6 bases). V dropped 4 bases and J dropped 0 bases, with 7 bases sitting between them. The CDR3 is 13 amino acids. The germline V gene encodes CDR1 GTSNPN and CDR2 SVGIG (reference sequence). The CDR3 protein is CAWKGDSNQPQHF. The CDR3 region has the DNA TGTGCCTGGAAGGGGGATAGCAATCAGCCCCAGCATTTT.

The chain has TRBV7-9 and TRBJ2-1; TRBD2 might be the D (8 bases). Germline CDR1 is SEHNR and CDR2 is FQNEAQ (reference sequence). This CDR3 spans 17 amino acids. Trimming shortened V by 4 bases and J by 3 bases, and 19 bases separated the two germline ends. In DNA, the CDR3 is TGTGCCAGCAGCTATCCTACGGGAGGGGGCAACTACAATGAGCAGTTCTTC. Its translation: CASSYPTGGGNYNEQFF.

The V and J genes are TRBV6-5 and TRBJ1-5; D is possibly TRBD1 (5 bases). The CDR3 is 13 residues long. V was shortened by 4 bases and J by 6 bases, with 10 bases between the two germline ends. CDR1 is MNHEY, CDR2 SVGAGI, per germline. CDR3 nucleotide sequence: TGTGCCAGCAGTTTTGGAGGGGCTCAGCCCCAGCATTTT. Translating it yields CASSFGGAQPQHF.

V is TRBV7-9 and J is TRBJ1-1; D is perhaps TRBD1 (6 bases). The CDR3 extends over 15 amino acids. V was pared by 1 base and J by 3 bases, with 12 bases between. CDR1 and CDR2 from the germline V gene are SEHNR and FQNEAQ (reference sequence). This CDR3 reads CASSLDGGGYTEAFF. The DNA for the CDR3 is TGTGCCAGCAGCTTAGATGGGGGCGGGTACACTGAAGCTTTCTTT.